This T cell receptor (beta chain) was obtained from a study of cytomegalovirus exposure and HLA in healthy donors. Across the whole study: Earlier sequencing of 150 million to 200 million T cells yielded 120 million or so unique TCR beta sequences.

The PCR contained 60 Vbeta and 13 Jbeta primers. The data were produced by immunoSEQ multiplex PCR, yet TCRdb's version contains in-frame clones alone and is incomplete. The sample shows about 160,000 clones, approximately 77% of them seen only once. J gave up 0 bases and V 3 bases, and 8 bases lay outside the gene matches. Germline CDR1 GTSNPN, CDR2 SVGIG (reference sequence). This CDR3 is 19 amino acids long. The rearrangement joins TRBV30 to TRBJ2-1, with 16 bases aligning to TRBD2. The receptor's source is a man aged 45-65 years in good health and CMV-seropositive. The sample was PBMCs. The CDR3 nucleotides read TGTGCCTGGAGGCCTCCGGGACTAGCGGGGGGGAGCTCCTACAATGAGCAGTTCTTC. Protein product: CAWRPPGLAGGSSYNEQFF. Complete variable domain (other parts from reference TRBV30 and TRBJ2-1): SQTIHQWPATLVQPVGSPLSLECTVEGTSNPNLYWYRQAAGRGLQLLFYSVGIGQISSEVPQNLSASRPQDRQFILSSKKLLLSDSGFYLCAWRPPGLAGGSSYNEQFFGPGTRLTVL.